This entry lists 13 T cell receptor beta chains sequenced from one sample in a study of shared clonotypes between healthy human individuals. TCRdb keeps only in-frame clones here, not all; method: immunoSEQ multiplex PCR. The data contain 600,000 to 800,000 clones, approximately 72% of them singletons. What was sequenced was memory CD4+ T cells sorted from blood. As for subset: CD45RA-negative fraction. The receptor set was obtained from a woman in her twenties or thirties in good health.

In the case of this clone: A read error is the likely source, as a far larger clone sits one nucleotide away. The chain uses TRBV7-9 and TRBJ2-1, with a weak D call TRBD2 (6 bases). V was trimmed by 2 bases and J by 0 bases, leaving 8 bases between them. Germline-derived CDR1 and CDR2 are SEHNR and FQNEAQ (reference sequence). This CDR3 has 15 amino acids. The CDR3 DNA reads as TGTGCCAGCAGCTTACTAGCGAACTCCTACAATGAGCAGTTCTTC. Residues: CASSLLANSYNEQFF.

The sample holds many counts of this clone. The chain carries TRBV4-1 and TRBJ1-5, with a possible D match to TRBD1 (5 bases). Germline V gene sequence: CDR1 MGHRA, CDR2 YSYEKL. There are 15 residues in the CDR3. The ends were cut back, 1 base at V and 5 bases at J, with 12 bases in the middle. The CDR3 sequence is CASSQAGGNYQPQHF. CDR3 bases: TGCGCCAGCAGCCAAGCGGGGGGGAACTATCAGCCCCAGCATTTT.

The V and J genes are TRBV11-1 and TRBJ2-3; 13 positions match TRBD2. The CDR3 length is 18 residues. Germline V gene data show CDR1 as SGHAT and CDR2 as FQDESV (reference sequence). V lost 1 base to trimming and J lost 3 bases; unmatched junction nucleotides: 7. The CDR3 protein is CASSLELGTSGITDTQYF. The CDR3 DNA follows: TGTGCCAGCAGCTTAGAGCTCGGGACTAGCGGGATTACAGATACGCAGTATTTT.

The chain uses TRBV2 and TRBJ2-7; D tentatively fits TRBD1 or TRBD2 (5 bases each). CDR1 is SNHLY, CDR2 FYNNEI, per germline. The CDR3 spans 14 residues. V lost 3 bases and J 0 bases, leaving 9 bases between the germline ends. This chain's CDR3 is CASSERGSSYEQYF. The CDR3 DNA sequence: TGTGCCAGCAGTGAGAGGGGCAGCTCCTACGAGCAGTACTTC.

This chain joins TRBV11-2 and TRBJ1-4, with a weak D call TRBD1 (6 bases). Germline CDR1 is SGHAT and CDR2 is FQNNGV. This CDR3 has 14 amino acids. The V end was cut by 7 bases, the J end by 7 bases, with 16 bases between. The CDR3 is CASTAGHQVEKLFF. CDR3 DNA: TGTGCCAGCACCGCGGGACACCAAGTTGAAAAACTGTTTTTT. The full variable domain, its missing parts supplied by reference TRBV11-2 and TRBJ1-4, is EAGVAQSPRYKIIEKRQSVAFWCNPISGHATLYWYQQILGQGPKLLIQFQNNGVVDDSQLPKDRFSAERLKGVDSTLKIQPAKLEDSAVYLCASTAGHQVEKLFFGSGTQLSVL.

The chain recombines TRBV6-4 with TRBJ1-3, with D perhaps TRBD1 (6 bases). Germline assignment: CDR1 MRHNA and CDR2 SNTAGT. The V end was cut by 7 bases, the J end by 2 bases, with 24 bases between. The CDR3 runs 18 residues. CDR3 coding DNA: TGTGCCAGCAACGACCCGGACAGCCTTAAACCGACTGGAAACACCATATATTTT. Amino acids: CASNDPDSLKPTGNTIYF.

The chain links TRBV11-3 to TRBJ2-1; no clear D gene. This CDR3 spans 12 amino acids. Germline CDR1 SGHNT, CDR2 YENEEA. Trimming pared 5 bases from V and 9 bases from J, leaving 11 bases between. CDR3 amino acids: CASSTHLGEQFF. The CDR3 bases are TGTGCCAGCAGCACCCACTTGGGTGAGCAGTTCTTC.

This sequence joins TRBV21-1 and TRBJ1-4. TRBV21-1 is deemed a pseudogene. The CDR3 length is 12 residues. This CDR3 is CASSKKGRQLFF. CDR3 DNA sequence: TGTGCCAGCAGCAAAAAGGGAAGGCAACTGTTTTTT.

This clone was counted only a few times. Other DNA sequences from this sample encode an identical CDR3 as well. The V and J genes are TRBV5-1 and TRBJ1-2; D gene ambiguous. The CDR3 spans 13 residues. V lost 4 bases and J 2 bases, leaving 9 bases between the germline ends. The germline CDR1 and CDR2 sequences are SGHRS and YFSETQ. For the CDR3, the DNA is TGCGCCAGCAGCCTGGACGGGAACTATGGCTACACCTTC. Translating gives CASSLDGNYGYTF.

This chain's CDR3 is CASIRAGGGRTEAFF. Written as DNA, the CDR3 is TGTGCCAGCATTCGGGCAGGGGGCGGACGGACTGAAGCTTTCTTT. The chain recombines TRBV6-6 with TRBJ1-1, with 8 bases that match TRBD1. Trimming took 7 bases from V and 5 from J; bases not matched to a gene: 12. This CDR3 is built from 15 residues. Germline CDR1 and CDR2: MNHNY and SVGAGI (reference sequence).

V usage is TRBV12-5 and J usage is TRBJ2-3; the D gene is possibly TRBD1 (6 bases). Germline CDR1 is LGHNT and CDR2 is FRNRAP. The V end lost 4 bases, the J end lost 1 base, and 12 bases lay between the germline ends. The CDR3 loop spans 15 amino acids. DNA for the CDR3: TGTGCTAGTGGTTCCGGGACAAGGGGCACAGATACGCAGTATTTT. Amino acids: CASGSGTRGTDTQYF. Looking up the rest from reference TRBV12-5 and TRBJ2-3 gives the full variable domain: DARVTQTPRHKVTEMGQEVTMRCQPILGHNTVFWYRQTMMQGLELLAYFRNRAPLDDSGMPKDRFSAEMPDATLATLKIQPSEPRDSAVYFCASGSGTRGTDTQYFGPGTRLTVL.

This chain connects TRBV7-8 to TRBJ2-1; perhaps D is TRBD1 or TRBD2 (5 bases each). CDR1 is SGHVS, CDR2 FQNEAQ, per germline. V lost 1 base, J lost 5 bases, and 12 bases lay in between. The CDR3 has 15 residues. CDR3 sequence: CASSLVWGTDNEQFF. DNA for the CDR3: TGTGCCAGCAGCTTAGTGTGGGGGACGGACAATGAGCAGTTCTTC.

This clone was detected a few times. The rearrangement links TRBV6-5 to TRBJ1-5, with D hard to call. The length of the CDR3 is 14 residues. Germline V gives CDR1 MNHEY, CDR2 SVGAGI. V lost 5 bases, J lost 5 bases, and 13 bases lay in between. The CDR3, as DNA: TGTGCCAGCAGTCTCCGTGGTGGGGATCAGCCCCAGCATTTT. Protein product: CASSLRGGDQPQHF.